What follows are 29 T cell receptor beta chains derived from one specimen sequenced in a study of cytomegalovirus exposure and HLA in healthy donors. TCRdb's table, derived via immunoSEQ multiplex PCR, lists solely in-frame clones and lacks some. The sample records roughly 240,000 clones, around 87% being singletons. Sequenced: PBMCs. These receptors were obtained from a man between 18 and 29 years old in good health and CMV-seronegative.

The chain links TRBV7-2 to TRBJ1-2, with D unclear. Germline CDR1 reads SGHTA; CDR2 reads FQGNSA. CDR3 size: 12 residues. V lost 1 base and J lost 9, with 9 bases in between. The CDR3 protein is CASSLGASSYTF. CDR3 DNA: TGTGCCAGCAGCTTAGGAGCTTCAAGCTACACCTTC.

The chain is built from TRBV4-1 and TRBJ2-7; D uncertain. With 1 base removed from V and 0 bases from J, the gap between germline ends came to 10 bases. The germline V gene has CDR1 MGHRA and CDR2 YSYEKL. The CDR3 consists of 15 residues. This CDR3 reads CASSQVTYSSYEQYF. CDR3 DNA: TGCGCCAGCAGCCAAGTCACCTATAGCTCCTACGAGCAGTACTTC.

The chain joins TRBV5-6 to TRBJ2-7; TRBD1 matches at 7 bases. CDR3 size: 16 residues. The V gene end was trimmed by 4 bases and the J gene end by 0 bases; junction bases not matched to a gene: 10. CDR1 and CDR2 from the germline V gene are SGHDT and YYEEEE. The CDR3 DNA follows: TGTGCCAGCAGCCCAGGGACAGACCTGTTCTCCTACGAGCAGTACTTC. Protein sequence: CASSPGTDLFSYEQYF.

V and J are TRBV28 and TRBJ1-4; maybe TRBD1 (6 bases). CDR1 and CDR2 from the germline V gene are MDHEN and SYDVKM. The CDR3 consists of 16 residues. V was trimmed by 5 bases and J by 0 bases, leaving 13 bases between them. Here the CDR3 reads CASSIGQFSTNEKLFF. In DNA form, the CDR3 reads TGTGCCAGCAGTATCGGACAGTTCTCAACTAATGAAAAACTGTTTTTT.

V is TRBV4-2 and J is TRBJ2-7; D perhaps matches TRBD1 (6 bases). The CDR3 extends over 16 amino acids. V gave up 2 bases and J gave up 1 base, with 15 bases separating them. Germline V lookup: CDR1 LGHNA, CDR2 YNFKEQ. The CDR3, as DNA: TGTGCCAGCAGCCAACGAACCGGGACACCTTCCTACGAGCAGTACTTC. It is translated as CASSQRTGTPSYEQYF.

The CDR3 sequence is CASGLSRGQEQFF. The CDR3 DNA sequence: TGTGCTAGTGGTTTGTCCAGGGGGCAGGAGCAGTTCTTC. The rearrangement links TRBV12-5 to TRBJ2-1; the match to TRBD1 covers 8 bases. CDR1 LGHNT and CDR2 FRNRAP come from the germline V gene. This CDR3 is built from 13 residues. J gave up 10 bases and V 2 bases, and 4 bases lay outside the gene matches.

The chain combines TRBV30 with TRBJ1-1; D gene ambiguous. The V and J ends lost 3 bases and 4 bases respectively, with 9 bases between them. There are 12 residues in the CDR3. Germline V gene data show CDR1 as GTSNPN and CDR2 as SVGIG (reference sequence). The CDR3 sequence: CAWSLKSTEAFF. In DNA form, the CDR3 reads TGTGCCTGGAGCCTAAAGAGCACTGAAGCTTTCTTT.

CDR3 in DNA: TGTGCCAGCAGCCCCGCCGGCCCTAGTTTAGGCTACACCTTC. Translated, it gives CASSPAGPSLGYTF. This rearrangement joins TRBV7-2 to TRBJ1-2, with no clear D. Germline-derived CDR1 and CDR2 are SGHTA and FQGNSA. The CDR3 is 14 residues long. The germline V and J ends were trimmed by 5 bases and 8 bases, with 18 bases remaining between them.

This clone appeared once. The J gene is TRBJ1-5, the V gene TRBV6-1, with a tentative D call TRBD1 (5 bases). The germline CDR1 and CDR2 sequences are MNHNS and SASEGT. V lost 0 bases to trimming and J lost 4 bases, with 10 bases between them. The CDR3 covers 15 residues. CDR3 sequence reads: CASSEAGALNQPQHF. CDR3 bases: TGTGCCAGCAGTGAAGCTGGGGCCTTAAATCAGCCCCAGCATTTT.

CDR3 DNA sequence: TGTGCCAGCAGCCACCTCAACGGGGTCTACGAGCAGTACTTC. The encoded protein is CASSHLNGVYEQYF. This sequence joins TRBV14 and TRBJ2-7; tentative D call: TRBD2 (5 bases). CDR3 length equals 14 residues. Germline V CDR1 and CDR2: SGHDN, FVKESK. V was clipped by 3 bases and J by 3 bases, with 12 bases between them. Full variable domain (remainder filled in from reference TRBV14 and TRBJ2-7): EAGVTQFPSHSVIEKGQTVTLRCDPISGHDNLYWYRRVMGKEIKFLLHFVKESKQDESGMPNNRFLAERTGGTYSTLKVQPAELEDSGVYFCASSHLNGVYEQYFGPGTRLTVT.

V usage is TRBV5-1 and J usage is TRBJ2-7; no definite D call. V was pared by 4 bases and J by 3 bases, with 14 bases between. This CDR3 is 14 amino acids long. Germline V gene lookup returns CDR1 SGHRS and CDR2 YFSETQ. CDR3 DNA: TGCGCCAGCAGCACTGCAGGTTACATCTACGAGCAGTACTTC. This translates into CASSTAGYIYEQYF.

The chain employs TRBV18 and TRBJ2-1; D perhaps matches TRBD2 (8 bases). Trimming cost V 6 bases and J 6 bases, with 21 bases left between them. The CDR3 covers 16 residues. Per germline, CDR1 KGHSH and CDR2 LQKENI. The CDR3 region has the DNA TGTGCCAGCTCGCAGTCGGGAGGGGGCGCGGTCAATGAGCAGTTCTTC. It yields the protein CASSQSGGGAVNEQFF.

The CDR3 nucleotides read TGTGCCAGCAGCCCGGCCGGGGATACGCAGTATTTT. This translates into CASSPAGDTQYF. The rearrangement links TRBV11-3 to TRBJ2-3; D call uncertain. Germline CDR1 reads SGHNT; CDR2 reads YENEEA. The CDR3 has 12 amino acids. The germline V and J ends were trimmed by 5 bases and 6 bases, with 9 bases remaining between them.

The J gene is TRBJ1-5, the V gene TRBV12-5, with D tentatively TRBD1 (5 bases). The CDR3 runs 16 residues. CDR1 and CDR2 from the germline V gene are LGHNT and FRNRAP. The ends were cut back, 6 bases at V and 3 bases at J, with 18 bases in the middle. This chain's CDR3 is CASGFPTGGNNQPQHF. CDR3 in DNA: TGTGCTAGTGGATTCCCGACCGGGGGGAACAATCAGCCCCAGCATTTT. The full variable domain, with the rest looked up from reference TRBV12-5 and TRBJ1-5, is DARVTQTPRHKVTEMGQEVTMRCQPILGHNTVFWYRQTMMQGLELLAYFRNRAPLDDSGMPKDRFSAEMPDATLATLKIQPSEPRDSAVYFCASGFPTGGNNQPQHFGDGTRLSIL.

This clone was picked up a small number of times. The genes are TRBV4-1 and TRBJ1-5; D remains unclear. This CDR3 comprises 16 residues. Germline values: CDR1 MGHRA, CDR2 YSYEKL. Trimming cost V 4 bases and J 5 bases, with 18 bases left between them. CDR3 sequence reads: CASSPSRSEDYQPQHF. DNA of the CDR3: TGCGCCAGCAGCCCATCGAGGTCCGAGGACTATCAGCCCCAGCATTTT.

The chain carries TRBV27 and TRBJ2-7; the D is unclear. Trimming pared 2 bases from V and 2 bases from J, leaving 10 bases between. This CDR3 contains 14 residues. CDR1 is MNHEY, CDR2 SMNVEV, per germline (reference sequence). DNA for the CDR3: TGTGCCAGCAGTTTAAGCAAACAGACCTACGAGCAGTACTTC. It translates to CASSLSKQTYEQYF.

The CDR3 here is CASSLGGQLYPLHF. DNA of the CDR3: TGTGCCAGCAGCTTAGGGGGGCAGCTCTATCCCCTCCACTTT. The rearrangement uses TRBV7-8 and TRBJ1-6; TRBD1 is a possible D gene (6 bases). V lost 1 base to trimming and J lost 13 bases, with 14 bases between them. The CDR3 covers 14 residues. Germline V gives CDR1 SGHVS, CDR2 FQNEAQ.

This clone was picked up one time. J is TRBJ2-7 and V is TRBV18, with D tentatively TRBD1 (5 bases). The CDR3 runs 14 residues. V lost 4 bases, J lost 3 bases, and 13 bases lay in between. Germline CDR1 and CDR2: KGHSH and LQKENI. The CDR3 nucleotides are TGTGCCAGCTCACTGGCAGGGCGAAACTACGAGCAGTACTTC. Encoded protein: CASSLAGRNYEQYF.

This chain joins TRBV12-1 and TRBJ2-1; the table's TRBD2 call for D was not verified on the DNA. TRBV12-1 is termed a pseudogene. The CDR3 contains 18 residues. The CDR3 loop reads CASSFASSGASSYNEQFF. The CDR3 region has the DNA TGTGCCAGCAGCTTTGCCTCTAGCGGGGCGAGCTCCTACAATGAGCAGTTCTTC.

The CDR3 DNA reads TGTGCCAGCAGGGGACTAGCGGGAGGTCATGAGCAGTTCTTC. Translating it yields CASRGLAGGHEQFF. The chain has TRBV7-9 and TRBJ2-1; TRBD2 agrees at 15 bases. Germline V gives CDR1 SEHNR, CDR2 FQNEAQ (reference sequence). The trim removed 6 bases at V and 8 bases at J, leaving 2 bases unmatched. The CDR3 consists of 14 residues.

This chain links TRBV5-8 with TRBJ1-2; D ambiguous. Germline V gene sequence: CDR1 SGHTS, CDR2 YDEGEE. The CDR3 is 15 amino acids. The V gene lost 2 bases and the J gene lost 5 bases, with 16 bases spanning the gap. The CDR3: CASSFPRGFRYGYTF. The CDR3 nucleotides read TGTGCCAGCAGCTTCCCACGGGGTTTTCGGTATGGCTACACCTTC.

The sample holds one count of this clone. The chain carries TRBV6-4 and TRBJ1-5, with D perhaps TRBD1 (5 bases). Germline values: CDR1 MRHNA, CDR2 SNTAGT. V lost 6 bases to trimming and J lost 0 bases, with 21 bases between them. The CDR3 sequence is 18 residues long. CDR3 sequence reads: CASSGPRGELNSNQPQHF. The DNA of the CDR3 is TGTGCCAGCAGCGGCCCTCGGGGGGAGTTAAATAGCAATCAGCCCCAGCATTTT.

The chain links TRBV10-3 to TRBJ2-3; TRBD2 matches at 16 bases. The CDR3 sequence is 18 residues long. J was trimmed by 4 bases and V by 6 bases; bases with no gene match: 10. Germline V gene sequence: CDR1 ENHRY, CDR2 SYGVKD. CDR3 sequence (DNA): TGTGCCATCAGGGCCATCGGGACTAGCGGGAGGGCGGCAGATACGCAGTATTTT. Translation: CAIRAIGTSGRAADTQYF.

V gene TRBV5-6 combines with J gene TRBJ1-5; a weak D match, TRBD1 (5 bases). The CDR3 length is 13 residues. V was clipped by 6 bases and J by 3 bases, with 10 bases between them. The germline V gene encodes CDR1 SGHDT and CDR2 YYEEEE. The CDR3 reads CASMAGPNQPQHF. The CDR3 DNA is TGTGCCAGCATGGCGGGGCCCAATCAGCCCCAGCATTTT. Drawing the rest from reference TRBV5-6 and TRBJ1-5, the complete variable domain is DAGVTQSPTHLIKTRGQQVTLRCSPKSGHDTVSWYQQALGQGPQFIFQYYEEEERQRGNFPDRFSGHQFPNYSSELNVNALLLGDSALYLCASMAGPNQPQHFGDGTRLSIL.

The genes are TRBV7-2 and TRBJ1-5; D is perhaps TRBD1 (5 bases). The CDR3 runs to 14 residues. V shed 2 bases and J shed 4 bases, with 9 bases lying between them. Germline assignment: CDR1 SGHTA and CDR2 FQGNSA. The CDR3 sequence is CASSLSGYNQPQHF. The CDR3 DNA is TGTGCCAGCAGCTTATCAGGGTATAATCAGCCCCAGCATTTT.

The J gene is TRBJ2-3, the V gene TRBV11-2, with 7 bases matching TRBD2. V gave up 6 bases and J gave up 0 bases; unmatched junction bases: 9. The CDR3 extends over 16 amino acids. Germline assignment: CDR1 SGHAT and CDR2 FQNNGV. The CDR3 loop reads CASSYLGGSSTDTQYF. CDR3 DNA sequence: TGTGCCAGCAGTTACCTCGGGGGGAGTAGCACAGATACGCAGTATTTT.

The chain carries TRBV7-2 and TRBJ2-3, with 7 bases identical to TRBD2. The germline V gene encodes CDR1 SGHTA and CDR2 FQGNSA. The CDR3 runs 14 residues. The J segment lost 3 bases and the V segment lost 6 bases, leaving 6 bases of the junction unmatched. The CDR3 sequence is CASSPGLETDTQYF. The CDR3 bases are TGTGCCAGCAGTCCCGGACTAGAGACAGATACGCAGTATTTT.

This chain uses TRBV5-1 with TRBJ2-3; D not resolved. Trimming stripped 5 bases from V and 6 bases from J, with 10 bases between. The CDR3 has 12 residues. Germline values: CDR1 SGHRS, CDR2 YFSETQ. This CDR3 is CASRPDWDTQYF. The CDR3 DNA sequence: TGCGCCAGCAGGCCCGACTGGGATACGCAGTATTTT.

V usage is TRBV28 and J usage is TRBJ2-7; D ambiguous. V was trimmed by 0 bases and J by 6 bases, leaving 3 bases between them. The CDR3 is 11 residues long. Germline assignment: CDR1 MDHEN and CDR2 SYDVKM. This CDR3 reads CASSLWAEQYF. The CDR3 DNA is TGTGCCAGCAGTTTATGGGCCGAGCAGTACTTC.